These T cell receptor beta chains were read from a single sample in a study of blood T cell repertoires in COVID-19. Repertoires were generated with immunoSEQ multiplex PCR, while TCRdb's copy carries only in-frame clones and drops some. The sample lists tens of thousands of clones; about 86% were seen once. The sample comprised peripheral blood. The receptors were gathered from a woman older than 75 in a cohort sampled during active or convalescent COVID-19. CDR3s include the opening cysteine and the closing phenylalanine or tryptophan. D genes are given only for firm matches. The listing skips clone size in some rows; elsewhere it reads once, few, many or a size class.

>NA|TRBV5-4|TRBJ1-2|NA
CASSPGGTGYGYTF
TGTGCCAGCAGCCCCGGGGGGACGGGCTATGGCTACACCTTC
>NA|TRBV6-1|TRBJ2-3|NA
CASSEGDTGRQYF
TGTGCCAGCAGTGAAGGGGATACAGGGAGGCAGTATTTT
>NA|TRBV9|TRBJ2-7|TRBD2
CASSANPGGAYEQYF
TGTGCCAGCAGCGCCAACCCCGGGGGGGCCTACGAGCAGTACTTC
>NA|TRBV11-2|TRBJ2-5|NA
CASSIGTLQETQYF
TGTGCCAGCAGCATCGGGACTTTACAAGAGACCCAGTACTTC
>NA|TRBV18|TRBJ2-2|NA
CASSPPSAPGELFF
TGTGCCAGCTCACCACCGAGCGCCCCCGGGGAGCTGTTTTTT
>NA|TRBV5-1|TRBJ2-3|NA
CASRPGDTDTQYF
TGCGCCAGCAGACCGGGGGATACAGATACGCAGTATTTT
>NA|TRBV12-3/TRBV12-4|TRBJ2-5|TRBD1
CASAGQAQETQYF
TGTGCCAGCGCGGGACAGGCACAAGAGACCCAGTACTTC
>NA|TRBV19|TRBJ1-5|TRBD1
CASRIKTGVNQPQHF
TGTGCCAGTAGGATAAAGACAGGGGTCAATCAGCCCCAGCATTTT
>NA|TRBV19|TRBJ2-5|TRBD2
CASSAGALGETQYF
TGTGCCAGTAGCGCGGGAGCCCTCGGGGAGACCCAGTACTTC
>NA|TRBV5-1|TRBJ2-3|TRBD2
CASSSGSGRPADTQYF
TGCGCCAGCAGCTCGGGTAGCGGGAGGCCCGCAGATACGCAGTATTTT
>NA|TRBV6-5|TRBJ2-1|TRBD2
CASSSLGLVVSEQFF
TGTGCCAGCAGTTCATTGGGACTAGTAGTCTCTGAGCAGTTCTTC
>NA|TRBV5-1|TRBJ2-1|TRBD2
CASSLGEGWNEQFF
TGCGCCAGCAGCCTGGGGGAGGGGTGGAATGAGCAGTTCTTC
>NA|TRBV27|TRBJ1-5|NA
CASSLLGGSSNQPQHF
TGTGCCAGCAGTTTATTGGGGGGGAGTAGCAATCAGCCCCAGCATTTT
>NA|TRBV19|TRBJ1-5|TRBD1
CASSIGTGNNQPQHF
TGTGCCAGTAGTATCGGGACAGGGAACAATCAGCCCCAGCATTTT
>once|TRBV25-1|TRBJ1-4|NA
CASSGFTQGEKELFF
TGTGCCAGCAGTGGATTTACACAGGGTGAAAAGGAACTGTTTTTT
>NA|TRBV28|TRBJ1-6|NA
CASSLGRAGDYNSPLHF
TGTGCCAGCAGTTTGGGGAGGGCGGGGGACTATAATTCACCCCTCCACTTT
>once|TRBV15|TRBJ1-1|NA
CATSRDRGNTEAFF
TGTGCCACCAGCAGAGATCGGGGGAACACTGAAGCTTTCTTT
>few|TRBV11-2|TRBJ2-3|NA
CASSLILLVGTDTQYF
TGTGCCAGCAGCTTAATCCTACTAGTCGGCACAGATACGCAGTATTTT
>NA|TRBV7-8|TRBJ1-1|NA
CASSLGGGVNTEAFF
TGTGCCAGCAGCTTAGGTGGCGGGGTGAACACTGAAGCTTTCTTT
>NA|TRBV10-3|TRBJ2-5|TRBD2
CAISESTGGRPRETQYF
TGTGCCATCAGTGAGTCGACGGGGGGACGGCCGAGAGAGACCCAGTACTTC
>NA|TRBV6-6|TRBJ2-3|TRBD2
CASSQTITSGRATDTQYF
TGTGCCAGCAGTCAGACTATCACAAGCGGGAGGGCAACAGATACGCAGTATTTT
>once|TRBV2|TRBJ1-2|TRBD1
CASRSTGGKGYTF
TGTGCCAGCAGATCGACAGGGGGAAAGGGCTACACCTTC
>NA|TRBV5-1|TRBJ2-7|NA
CASSGGLGIGEQYF
TGCGCCAGCAGCGGGGGACTGGGAATCGGCGAGCAGTACTTC
>NA|TRBV7-9|TRBJ2-1|TRBD2
CASSLTSGEYNEQFF
TGTGCCAGCAGCTTAACTAGCGGAGAGTACAATGAGCAGTTCTTC
>NA|TRBV6-5|TRBJ1-2|NA
CASRSGGSNYGYTF
TGTGCCAGCAGATCGGGGGGTTCTAACTATGGCTACACCTTC
>NA|TRBV3-1/TRBV3-2|TRBJ2-5|TRBD1
CASSRDRQETQYF
TGTGCCAGCAGCCGGGACAGACAAGAGACCCAGTACTTC
>NA|TRBV27|TRBJ2-1|TRBD2
CASSLLAGLNEQFF
TGTGCCAGCAGTTTACTAGCGGGATTAAATGAGCAGTTCTTC